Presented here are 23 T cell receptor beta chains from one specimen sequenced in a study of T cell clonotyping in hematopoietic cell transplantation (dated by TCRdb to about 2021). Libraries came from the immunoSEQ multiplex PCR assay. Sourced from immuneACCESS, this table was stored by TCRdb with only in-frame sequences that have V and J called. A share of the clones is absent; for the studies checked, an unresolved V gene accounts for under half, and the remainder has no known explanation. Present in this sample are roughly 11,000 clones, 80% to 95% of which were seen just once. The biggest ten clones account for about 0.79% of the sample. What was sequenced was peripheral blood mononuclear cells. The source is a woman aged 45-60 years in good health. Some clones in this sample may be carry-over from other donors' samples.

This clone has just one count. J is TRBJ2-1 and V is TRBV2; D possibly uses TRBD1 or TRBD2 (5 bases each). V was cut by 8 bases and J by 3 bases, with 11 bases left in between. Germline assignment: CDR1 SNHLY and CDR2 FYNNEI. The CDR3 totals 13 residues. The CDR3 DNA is TGTGCCAGCGTCCGGGACCACTACAATGAGCAGTTCTTC. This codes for CASVRDHYNEQFF.

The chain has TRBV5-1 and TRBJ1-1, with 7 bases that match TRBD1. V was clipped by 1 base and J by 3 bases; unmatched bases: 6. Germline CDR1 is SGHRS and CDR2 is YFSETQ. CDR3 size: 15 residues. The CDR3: CASSLITGVDTEAFF. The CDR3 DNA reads TGCGCCAGCAGCTTGATTACAGGGGTTGACACTGAAGCTTTCTTT.

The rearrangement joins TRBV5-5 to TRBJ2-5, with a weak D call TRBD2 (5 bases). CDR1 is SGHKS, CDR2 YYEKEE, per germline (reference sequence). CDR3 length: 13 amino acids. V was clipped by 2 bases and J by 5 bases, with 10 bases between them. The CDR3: CASSFSVFETQYF. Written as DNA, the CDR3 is TGTGCCAGCAGCTTTAGCGTGTTCGAGACCCAGTACTTC.

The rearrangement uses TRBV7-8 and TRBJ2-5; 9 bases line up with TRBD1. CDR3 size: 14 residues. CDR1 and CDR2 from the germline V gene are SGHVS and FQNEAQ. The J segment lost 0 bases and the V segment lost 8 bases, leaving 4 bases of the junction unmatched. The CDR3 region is CASGDRADQETQYF. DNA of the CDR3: TGTGCCAGCGGGGACAGGGCCGACCAAGAGACCCAGTACTTC.

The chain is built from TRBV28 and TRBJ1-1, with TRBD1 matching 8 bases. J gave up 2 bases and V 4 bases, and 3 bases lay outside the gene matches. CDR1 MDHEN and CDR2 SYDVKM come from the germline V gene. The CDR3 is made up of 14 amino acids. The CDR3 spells CASSSPGGNTEAFF. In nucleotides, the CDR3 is TGTGCCAGCAGTTCCCCAGGGGGCAACACTGAAGCTTTCTTT.

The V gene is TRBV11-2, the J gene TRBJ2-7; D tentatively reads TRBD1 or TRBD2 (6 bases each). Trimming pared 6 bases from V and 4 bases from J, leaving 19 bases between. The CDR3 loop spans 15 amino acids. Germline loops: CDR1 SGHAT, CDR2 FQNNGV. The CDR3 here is CASRLSSGARYEQYF. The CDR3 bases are TGTGCCAGCAGGTTAAGTTCGGGGGCCCGTTACGAGCAGTACTTC.

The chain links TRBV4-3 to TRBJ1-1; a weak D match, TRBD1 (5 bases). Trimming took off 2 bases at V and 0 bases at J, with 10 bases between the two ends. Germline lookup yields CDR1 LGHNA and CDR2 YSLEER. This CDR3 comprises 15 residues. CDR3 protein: CASSQLGRVNTEAFF. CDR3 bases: TGCGCCAGCAGCCAATTGGGCAGGGTGAACACTGAAGCTTTCTTT.

DNA for the CDR3: TGTGCCATCAGGGACAGCTCTGGAAACACCATATATTTT. This encodes CAIRDSSGNTIYF. This rearrangement joins TRBV10-3 to TRBJ1-3; a possible D gene is TRBD1 (6 bases). V lost 6 bases to trimming and J lost 0 bases, with 6 bases between them. CDR1 and CDR2 (germline): ENHRY, SYGVKD. The CDR3 has 13 amino acids.

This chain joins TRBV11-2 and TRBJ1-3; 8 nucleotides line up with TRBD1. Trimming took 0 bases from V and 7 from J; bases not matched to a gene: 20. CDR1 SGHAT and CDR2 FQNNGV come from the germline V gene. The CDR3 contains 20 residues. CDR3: CASSLDYTGGSLSGRNTIYF. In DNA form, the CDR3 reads TGTGCCAGCAGCTTAGATTATACAGGGGGTAGTCTATCCGGTAGGAACACCATATATTTT.

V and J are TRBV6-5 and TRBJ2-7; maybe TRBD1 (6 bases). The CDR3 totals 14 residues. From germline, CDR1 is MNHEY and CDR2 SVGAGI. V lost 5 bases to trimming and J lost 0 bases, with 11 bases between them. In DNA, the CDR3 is TGTGCCAGCAGTCTCCGGGACACCTCCTACGAGCAGTACTTC. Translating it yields CASSLRDTSYEQYF.

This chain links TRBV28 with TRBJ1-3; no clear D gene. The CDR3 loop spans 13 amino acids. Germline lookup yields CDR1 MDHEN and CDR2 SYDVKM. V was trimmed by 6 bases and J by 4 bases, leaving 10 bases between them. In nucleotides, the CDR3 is TGTGCCAGCAGCTCCGACATAGGAAACACCATATATTTT. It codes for CASSSDIGNTIYF.

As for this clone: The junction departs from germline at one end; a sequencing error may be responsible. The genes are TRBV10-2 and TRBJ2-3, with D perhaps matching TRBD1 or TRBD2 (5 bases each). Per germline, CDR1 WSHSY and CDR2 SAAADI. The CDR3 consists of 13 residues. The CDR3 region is CASTEGSPDTQYF. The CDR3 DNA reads TGCGCCAGCACTGAGGGGAGCCCAGATACGCAGTATTTT.

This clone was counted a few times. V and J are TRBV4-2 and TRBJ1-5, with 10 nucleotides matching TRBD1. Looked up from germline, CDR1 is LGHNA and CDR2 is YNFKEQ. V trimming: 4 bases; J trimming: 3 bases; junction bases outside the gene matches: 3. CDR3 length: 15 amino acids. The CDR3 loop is CASSPGQGINQPQHF. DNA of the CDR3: TGTGCCAGCAGCCCGGGACAGGGGATCAATCAGCCCCAGCATTTT.

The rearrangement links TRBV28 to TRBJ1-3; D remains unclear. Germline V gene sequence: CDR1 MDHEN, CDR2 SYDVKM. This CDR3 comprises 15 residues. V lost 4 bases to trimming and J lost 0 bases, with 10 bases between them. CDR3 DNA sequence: TGTGCCAGCAGTTCCTCTGTGATCTCTGGAAACACCATATATTTT. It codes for CASSSSVISGNTIYF.

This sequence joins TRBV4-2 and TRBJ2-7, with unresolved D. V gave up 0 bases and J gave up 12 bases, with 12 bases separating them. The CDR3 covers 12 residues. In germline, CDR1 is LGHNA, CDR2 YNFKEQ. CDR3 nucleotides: TGTGCCAGCAGCCAAGAGGGATTCGGCAGGTACTTC. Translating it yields CASSQEGFGRYF.

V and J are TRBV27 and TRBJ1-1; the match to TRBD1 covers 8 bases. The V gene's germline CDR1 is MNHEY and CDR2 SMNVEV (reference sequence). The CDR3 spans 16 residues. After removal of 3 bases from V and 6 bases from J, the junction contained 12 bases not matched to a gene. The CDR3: CASSFVPWGQASEAFF. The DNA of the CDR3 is TGTGCCAGCAGTTTTGTGCCCTGGGGACAGGCGTCTGAAGCTTTCTTT.

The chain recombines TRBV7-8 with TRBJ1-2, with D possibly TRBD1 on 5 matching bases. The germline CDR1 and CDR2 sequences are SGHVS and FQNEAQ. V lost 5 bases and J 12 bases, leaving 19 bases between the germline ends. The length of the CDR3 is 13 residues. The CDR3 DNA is TGTGCCAGCAGCGCTGAGGGCCACCGAGGGGACACCTTC. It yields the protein CASSAEGHRGDTF.

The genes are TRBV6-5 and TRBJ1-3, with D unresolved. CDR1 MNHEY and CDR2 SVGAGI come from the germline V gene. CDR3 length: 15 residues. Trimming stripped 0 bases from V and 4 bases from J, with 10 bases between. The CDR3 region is CASSYSEGIGNTIYF. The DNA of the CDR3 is TGTGCCAGCAGTTACTCAGAGGGCATAGGAAACACCATATATTTT.

CDR3 nucleotide sequence: TGCAGTGGACGGTCGCTCGGGGAGCTGTTTTTT. As protein: CSGRSLGELFF. J is TRBJ2-2 and V is TRBV20-1; no firm D call. CDR1 is DFQATT, CDR2 SNEGSKA, per germline (reference sequence). Trimming removed 7 bases at V and 7 bases at J, with 10 bases between. There are 11 residues in the CDR3.

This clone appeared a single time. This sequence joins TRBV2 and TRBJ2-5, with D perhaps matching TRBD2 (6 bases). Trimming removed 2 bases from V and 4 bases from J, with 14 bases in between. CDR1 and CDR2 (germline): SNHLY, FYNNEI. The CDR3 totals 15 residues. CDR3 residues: CASSEYFGGVETQYF. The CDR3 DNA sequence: TGTGCCAGCAGTGAATATTTTGGAGGGGTAGAGACCCAGTACTTC.

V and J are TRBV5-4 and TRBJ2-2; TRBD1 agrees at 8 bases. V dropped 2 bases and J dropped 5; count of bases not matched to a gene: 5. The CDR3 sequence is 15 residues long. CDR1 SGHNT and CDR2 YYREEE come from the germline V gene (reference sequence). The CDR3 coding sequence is TGTGCCAGCAGCTTTTCGACAGGGGATACCGGGGAGCTGTTTTTT. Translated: CASSFSTGDTGELFF. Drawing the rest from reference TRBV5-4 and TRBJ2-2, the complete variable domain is ETGVTQSPTHLIKTRGQQVTLRCSSQSGHNTVSWYQQALGQGPQFIFQYYREEENGRGNFPPRFSGLQFPNYSSELNVNALELDDSALYLCASSFSTGDTGELFFGEGSRLTVL.

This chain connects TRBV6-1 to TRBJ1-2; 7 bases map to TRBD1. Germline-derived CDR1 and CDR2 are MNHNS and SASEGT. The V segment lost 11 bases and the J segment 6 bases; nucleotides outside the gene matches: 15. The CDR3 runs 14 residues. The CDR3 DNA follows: TGTGCCGGGGGGGACAGCCGGGTTTGGGATGGCTACACCTTC. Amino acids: CAGGDSRVWDGYTF.

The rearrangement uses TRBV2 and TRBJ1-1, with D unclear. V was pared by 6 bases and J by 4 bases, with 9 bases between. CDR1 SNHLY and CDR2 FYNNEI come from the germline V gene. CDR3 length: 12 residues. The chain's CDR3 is CASRKSGTEAFF. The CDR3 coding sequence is TGTGCCAGCAGGAAATCGGGCACTGAAGCTTTCTTT.